These 12 T cell receptor beta chains were sequenced from one sample in a study of shared clonotypes between healthy human individuals. TCRdb's copy holds only in-frame clones and misses some; the assay was immunoSEQ multiplex PCR. The sample carries about 980,000 clones, 76% recorded once. The sequenced sample was memory CD4+ T cells sorted from blood. Subset denoted: CD45RA-negative fraction. The receptors were gathered from a man younger than 30 in good health.

This chain joins TRBV4-1 and TRBJ1-4; D remains unclear. Trimming removed 4 bases at V and 0 bases at J, with 9 bases between. CDR3 length: 15 amino acids. Looked up from germline, CDR1 is MGHRA and CDR2 is YSYEKL. The DNA of the CDR3 is TGCGCCAGCAGCCCCCGGCTTACAACTAATGAAAAACTGTTTTTT. It specifies CASSPRLTTNEKLFF.

This clone was recorded a few times. This CDR3 is CASSNSDRGRTGELFF. The CDR3 nucleotides read TGTGCCAGCAGCAACTCGGACAGGGGGAGAACCGGGGAGCTGTTTTTT. The chain uses TRBV7-9 and TRBJ2-2, with 10 bases lining up with TRBD1. Germline V gene data show CDR1 as SEHNR and CDR2 as FQNEAQ (reference sequence). V dropped 5 bases and J dropped 5; count of bases not matched to a gene: 8. CDR3 length: 16 amino acids. Filled out from reference TRBV7-9 and TRBJ2-2, the complete variable domain reads DTGVSQNPRHKITKRGQNVTFRCDPISEHNRLYWYRQTLGQGPEFLTYFQNEAQLEKSRLLSDRFSAERPKGSFSTLEIQRTEQGDSAMYLCASSNSDRGRTGELFFGEGSRLTVL.

The chain links TRBV9 to TRBJ2-3; D is uncertain. Per the germline V gene, CDR1 is SGDLS and CDR2 is YYNGEE. The V end was cut by 3 bases, the J end by 2 bases, with 13 bases between. CDR3 length: 15 amino acids. The CDR3 spells CASSAQTGSTDTQYF. The CDR3 DNA is TGTGCCAGCAGCGCCCAAACTGGATCCACAGATACGCAGTATTTT.

The J gene is TRBJ1-4, the V gene TRBV18, with D maybe TRBD1 (5 bases). Germline V CDR1 and CDR2: KGHSH, LQKENI. The CDR3 sequence is 14 residues long. V lost 8 bases to trimming and J lost 7 bases, with 17 bases between them. The CDR3 sequence is CASRLGRESEKLFF. CDR3 sequence (DNA): TGTGCCAGCCGCCTCGGCAGGGAAAGTGAAAAACTGTTTTTT.

This clone is a singleton in its sample. The rearrangement uses TRBV18 and TRBJ2-7; D may be TRBD1 or TRBD2 (5 bases each). V lost 1 base to trimming and J lost 5 bases, with 9 bases between them. Germline V gene data show CDR1 as KGHSH and CDR2 as LQKENI. This CDR3 is built from 13 residues. The CDR3 sequence: CASSPLQGDEQYF. The CDR3 DNA reads as TGTGCCAGCTCACCACTGCAGGGAGACGAGCAGTACTTC.

The V and J genes are TRBV6-5 and TRBJ1-2; TRBD1 is a possible D gene (5 bases). Looked up from germline, CDR1 is MNHEY and CDR2 is SVGAGI. The length of the CDR3 is 13 residues. V was trimmed by 2 bases and J by 6 bases, leaving 10 bases between them. The CDR3 reads CASSYRGRDGYTF. CDR3 in DNA: TGTGCCAGCAGTTACCGGGGGAGGGATGGCTACACCTTC.

V and J are TRBV4-3 and TRBJ2-6, with D uncertain. Between the trimmed V and J ends, which lost 0 bases and 0 bases, there was a span of 6 bases. CDR3 length equals 16 residues. The V gene's germline CDR1 is LGHNA and CDR2 YSLEER. Here the CDR3 reads CASSQDMFSGANVLTF. DNA of the CDR3: TGCGCCAGCAGCCAAGATATGTTCTCTGGGGCCAACGTCCTGACTTTC.

The rearrangement links TRBV29-1 to TRBJ2-5; the D gene is possibly TRBD1 (5 bases). The J call could be wrong; TRBJ2-7 is a better fit for the DNA end. Germline V gene data show CDR1 as SQVTM and CDR2 as ANQGSEA. The CDR3 covers 12 residues. CDR3 loop: CSVKGNSYEQYF. The DNA of the CDR3 is TGCAGCGTAAAGGGGAACTCCTACGAGCAGTACTTC.

This clone was detected a few times. The gene calls are TRBV15 and TRBJ1-6; TRBD1 agrees at 8 bases. This CDR3 is 15 amino acids long. Germline trimming cut 6 bases from V and 10 bases from J; bases unmatched to any gene: 11. The germline V gene encodes CDR1 LNHNV and CDR2 YYDKDF (reference sequence). CDR3 DNA sequence: TGTGCCACCAGGGCAGGGGGCAGAGGTGAATCACCCCTCCACTTT. Its protein product is CATRAGGRGESPLHF. The variable domain in full, completed from reference TRBV15 and TRBJ1-6, reads DAMVIQNPRYQVTQFGKPVTLSCSQTLNHNVMYWYQQKSSQAPKLLFHYYDKDFNNEADTPDNFQSRRPNTSFCFLDIRSPGLGDTAMYLCATRAGGRGESPLHFGNGTRLTVT.

The chain carries TRBV5-6 and TRBJ1-6; D remains unclear. Between the trimmed V and J ends, which lost 4 bases and 7 bases, there was a span of 9 bases. Germline CDR1 is SGHDT and CDR2 is YYEEEE. The CDR3 length is 13 residues. CDR3 amino acids: CASSADGNSPLHF. CDR3 DNA sequence: TGTGCCAGCAGCGCCGACGGGAATTCACCCCTCCACTTT.

In regard to this clone: Additional DNA sequences in this sample encode the identical CDR3. V and J are TRBV6-4 and TRBJ2-3, with D possibly being TRBD1 or TRBD2 (6 bases each). Trimming took off 0 bases at V and 2 bases at J, with 9 bases between the two ends. Germline assignment: CDR1 MRHNA and CDR2 SNTAGT. There are 15 residues in the CDR3. This chain's CDR3 is CASSDSAGHTDTQYF. In DNA form, the CDR3 reads TGTGCCAGCAGTGACTCGGCGGGACACACAGATACGCAGTATTTT.

The chain recombines TRBV7-8 with TRBJ2-1; weak D call: TRBD2 (7 bases). With 3 bases removed from V and 4 bases from J, the gap between germline ends came to 16 bases. Germline CDR1 SGHVS, CDR2 FQNEAQ. The CDR3 contains 16 residues. CDR3 region: CASSFAGASTYNEQFF. CDR3 nucleotide sequence: TGTGCCAGCAGCTTTGCGGGGGCCTCCACATACAATGAGCAGTTCTTC.